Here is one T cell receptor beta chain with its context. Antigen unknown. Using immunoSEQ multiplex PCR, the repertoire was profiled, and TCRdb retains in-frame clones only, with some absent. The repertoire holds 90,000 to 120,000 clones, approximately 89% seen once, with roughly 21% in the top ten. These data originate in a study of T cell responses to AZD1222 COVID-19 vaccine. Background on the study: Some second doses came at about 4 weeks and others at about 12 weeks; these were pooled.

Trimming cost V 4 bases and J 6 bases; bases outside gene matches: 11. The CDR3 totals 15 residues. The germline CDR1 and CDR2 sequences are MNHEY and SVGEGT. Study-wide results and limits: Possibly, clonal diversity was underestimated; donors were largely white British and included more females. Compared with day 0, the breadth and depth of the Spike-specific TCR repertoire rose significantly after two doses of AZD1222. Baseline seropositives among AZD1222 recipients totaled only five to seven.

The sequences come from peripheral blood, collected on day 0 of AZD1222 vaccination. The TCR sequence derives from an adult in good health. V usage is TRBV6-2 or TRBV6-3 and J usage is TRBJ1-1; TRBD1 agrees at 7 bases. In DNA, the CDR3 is TGTGCCAGCAGTTCCCGGCCGAAGGGGGCCTCTGAAGCTTTCTTT. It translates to CASSSRPKGASEAFF.